A single sample is the source of the 24 T cell receptor beta chains below, sequenced in a study of T cell repertoires in cytomegalovirus infection. TCRdb redid the calling of the reads with MiXCR, one entry per CDR3 protein. The table lists around 120,000 distinct CDR3 sequences, 20% to 30% of them singletons. No antigens are known for them. The sequenced sample was PBMCs, sequenced either directly or after in vitro stimulation (not recorded which). These receptors were taken from a human donor in good health (CMV status not recorded). Some clones in this sample may be carry-over from other donors' samples.

This chain connects TRBV20-1 to TRBJ2-1; possible D gene TRBD1, 5 bases. The V end was cut by 4 bases, the J end by 0 bases, with 10 bases between. Germline V lookup: CDR1 DFQATT, CDR2 SNEGSKA (reference sequence). The CDR3 totals 14 residues. The CDR3 loop is CSAIRGSSYNEQFF. CDR3 DNA: TGCAGTGCTATAAGGGGTAGCTCCTACAATGAGCAGTTCTTC.

Many counts were recorded for this clonotype. The chain employs TRBV7-3 and TRBJ1-2; tentatively, D is TRBD1 (5 bases). Germline assignment: CDR1 SGHTA and CDR2 FQGTGA. With 1 base removed from V and 6 bases from J, the gap between germline ends came to 30 bases. CDR3 length equals 20 residues. The DNA for the CDR3 is TGTGCCAGCAGCTTAATTCCTGATTTACCGGGACTTCAGGGTCTTGATGGCTACACCTTC. Encoded protein: CASSLIPDLPGLQGLDGYTF.

This clonotype was seen at least ten times. This chain joins TRBV7-2 and TRBJ1-1; 8 bases are shared with TRBD1. With 5 bases clipped from V and 4 bases from J, the junction kept 6 bases outside the gene matches. The CDR3 runs 14 residues. Germline values: CDR1 SGHTA, CDR2 FQGNSA. The CDR3 loop reads CASSRDRGSTEAFF. The CDR3 coding sequence is TGTGCCAGCAGCCGTGACAGGGGAAGCACTGAAGCTTTCTTT.

The chain uses TRBV5-5 and TRBJ2-4; D is unclear. Germline V gene sequence: CDR1 SGHKS, CDR2 YYEKEE (reference sequence). The ends were cut back, 0 bases at V and 6 bases at J, with 4 bases in the middle. The CDR3 loop spans 12 amino acids. CDR3 sequence: CASSLDLNIQYF. CDR3 nucleotide sequence: TGTGCCAGCAGCTTGGATTTAAACATTCAGTACTTC.

This clonotype was seen ten or more times. V usage is TRBV19 and J usage is TRBJ1-2; D call uncertain. The V gene lost 5 bases and the J gene lost 4 bases, with 17 bases spanning the gap. Looked up from germline, CDR1 is LNHDA and CDR2 is SQIVND (reference sequence). The CDR3 has 15 residues. Written as DNA, the CDR3 is TGTGCCAGTAGTTTCCGGATATCAGTCCCCTATGGCTACACCTTC. This encodes CASSFRISVPYGYTF.

This clonotype was picked up a small number of times. V usage is TRBV5-1 and J usage is TRBJ1-2, with a weak D call TRBD1 (5 bases). CDR1 and CDR2 (germline): SGHRS, YFSETQ. This CDR3 is 14 amino acids long. The ends were cut back, 0 bases at V and 6 bases at J, with 12 bases in the middle. CDR3 loop: CASSLAQGVDGYTF. For the CDR3, the DNA is TGCGCCAGCAGCTTGGCCCAGGGAGTGGATGGCTACACCTTC.

In this sample, this clonotype turned up a few times. The J gene is TRBJ2-5, the V gene TRBV9; 9 positions agree with TRBD1. Germline loops: CDR1 SGDLS, CDR2 YYNGEE. V lost 3 bases to trimming and J lost 9 bases; unmatched junction nucleotides: 12. The CDR3 is made up of 15 amino acids. The CDR3 region is CASSAEETGGAAQYF. For the CDR3, the DNA is TGTGCCAGCAGCGCAGAGGAAACAGGGGGCGCGGCCCAGTACTTC.

Regarding this clonotype: This clone may be a read error of a much larger clone one base away. This chain links TRBV7-2 with TRBJ2-1; D is ambiguous. The germline V gene encodes CDR1 SGHTA and CDR2 FQGNSA. V lost 5 bases and J 0 bases, leaving 5 bases between the germline ends. The CDR3 covers 13 residues. The CDR3 nucleotides are TGTGCCAGCAGCACGAGCTCCTACAATGAGCAGTTCTTC. Translation gives CASSTSSYNEQFF.

The chain has TRBV12-3 or TRBV12-4 and TRBJ1-1, with D tentatively TRBD1 (6 bases). There are 14 residues in the CDR3. V lost 3 bases to trimming and J lost 11 bases, with 19 bases between them. CDR3 sequence (DNA): TGTGCCAGCAGTTTGGGGGCAAGGAGCCCAGGGGCTTTCTTT. This sequence encodes CASSLGARSPGAFF.

For the CDR3, the DNA is TGCGCCAGCAGCGCCATTATGAACACTGAAGCTTTCTTT. Translated: CASSAIMNTEAFF. The rearrangement links TRBV4-1 to TRBJ1-1; unclear D gene. Germline lookup yields CDR1 MGHRA and CDR2 YSYEKL. The CDR3 covers 13 residues. Trimming left V 5 bases short and J 0 bases short, with 7 bases between.

This clonotype has ten or more counts. V usage is TRBV7-2 and J usage is TRBJ2-1; D may be TRBD2 (5 bases). Trimming cost V 5 bases and J 4 bases, with 15 bases left between them. The CDR3 totals 15 residues. Germline-derived CDR1 and CDR2 are SGHTA and FQGNSA. The DNA of the CDR3 is TGTGCCAGCAGCAACGGAGGATCCTCATACAATGAGCAGTTCTTC. Encoded protein: CASSNGGSSYNEQFF.

This clonotype has a count of ten or more. The CDR3 nucleotides read TGTGCCAGCAGCTTCGGAGGATTGAACACTGAAGCTTTCTTT. Translating it yields CASSFGGLNTEAFF. The J gene is TRBJ1-1, the V gene TRBV7-9; D is uncertain. The CDR3 contains 14 residues. Per the germline V gene, CDR1 is SEHNR and CDR2 is FQNEAQ (reference sequence). V lost 3 bases to trimming and J lost 0 bases, with 8 bases between them. Filled out from reference TRBV7-9 and TRBJ1-1, the complete variable domain reads DTGVSQNPRHKITKRGQNVTFRCDPISEHNRLYWYRQTLGQGPEFLTYFQNEAQLEKSRLLSDRFSAERPKGSFSTLEIQRTEQGDSAMYLCASSFGGLNTEAFFGQGTRLTVV.

Many counts were recorded for this clonotype. This CDR3 is CASSLFSGGPYEQYV. Written as DNA, the CDR3 is TGTGCCAGCAGCTTATTCTCAGGGGGGCCCTACGAGCAGTACGTC. The V call is TRBV7-2, the J call TRBJ2-7; a weak D match, TRBD1 (7 bases). CDR1 and CDR2 from the germline V gene are SGHTA and FQGNSA. The CDR3 extends over 15 amino acids. Trimming left V 2 bases short and J 2 bases short, with 13 bases between.

The chain is built from TRBV5-4 and TRBJ2-5; 11 nucleotides match TRBD2. CDR1 and CDR2 (germline): SGHNT, YYREEE (reference sequence). This CDR3 has 16 residues. V was clipped by 2 bases and J by 5 bases; unmatched bases: 8. CDR3 residues: CASSLRLAGGGETQYF. In nucleotides, the CDR3 is TGTGCCAGCAGCTTACGTCTAGCGGGAGGTGGGGAGACCCAGTACTTC.

This clonotype was counted only a few times. V and J are TRBV20-1 and TRBJ2-3; D is undetermined. CDR3 size: 12 residues. The V gene lost 1 base and the J gene lost 5 bases, with 7 bases spanning the gap. Germline values: CDR1 DFQATT, CDR2 SNEGSKA (reference sequence). CDR3: CSARVYVDTQYF. The CDR3 DNA follows: TGCAGTGCTAGAGTTTATGTAGATACGCAGTATTTT.

A few counts support this clonotype. The genes are TRBV10-3 and TRBJ1-1; 9 positions match TRBD1. Germline V lookup: CDR1 ENHRY, CDR2 SYGVKD. The ends lost 6 bases at V and 3 bases at J; junction bases unmatched: 5. The length of the CDR3 is 14 residues. CDR3 in amino acids: CAIRGQGSDTEAFF. The CDR3 DNA follows: TGTGCCATCAGGGGACAGGGATCGGACACTGAAGCTTTCTTT.

The gene calls are TRBV4-3 and TRBJ2-5; D unclear. Trimming pared 0 bases from V and 4 bases from J, leaving 12 bases between. The CDR3 has 15 residues. Germline values: CDR1 LGHNA, CDR2 YSLEER. CDR3 loop: CASSQDMDLAETQYF. CDR3 nucleotide sequence: TGCGCCAGCAGCCAAGACATGGACCTCGCAGAGACCCAGTACTTC.

This clonotype was counted many times. This chain links TRBV12-3 or TRBV12-4 with TRBJ2-5, with 9 bases lining up with TRBD2. J gave up 3 bases and V 5 bases, and 10 bases lay outside the gene matches. There are 16 residues in the CDR3. The CDR3, as DNA: TGTGCCAGCAGTCCCCTGGGAGTAGCGGGAGAAGAGACCCAGTACTTC. Translating gives CASSPLGVAGEETQYF.

This clonotype appeared many times. This chain joins TRBV6-1 and TRBJ1-5, with no clear D. The germline V gene encodes CDR1 MNHNS and CDR2 SASEGT. The CDR3 length is 13 residues. Trimming stripped 8 bases from V and 2 bases from J, with 10 bases between. The CDR3 loop is CASGPLGNQPQHF. The CDR3 DNA follows: TGTGCCAGCGGCCCCCTTGGCAATCAGCCCCAGCATTTT.

The chain recombines TRBV28 with TRBJ2-7; TRBD2 matches at 10 bases. CDR3 length equals 16 residues. V gave up 2 bases and J gave up 2 bases; unmatched junction bases: 6. The germline CDR1 and CDR2 sequences are MDHEN and SYDVKM. The CDR3 loop is CASSLRSGRATYEQYF. CDR3 nucleotide sequence: TGTGCCAGCAGTTTACGCAGCGGGAGGGCCACCTACGAGCAGTACTTC.

The gene calls are TRBV6-2 or TRBV6-3 and TRBJ2-1; unclear D gene. Trimming removed 7 bases at V and 5 bases at J, with 6 bases between. This CDR3 is 11 amino acids long. CDR1 is MNHEY and CDR2 is SVGEGT in the germline V gene. In nucleotides, the CDR3 is TGTGCCAGCAAAGAGAACAATGAGCAGTTCTTC. Protein sequence: CASKENNEQFF.

This clonotype was seen ten or more times. This rearrangement joins TRBV6-5 to TRBJ1-4; 8 bases agree with TRBD1. The CDR3 sequence is 17 residues long. Germline CDR1 MNHEY, CDR2 SVGAGI. V was pared by 6 bases and J by 7 bases, with 16 bases of the junction left unmatched. The CDR3 is CASSLRKPGQGVEKLFF. The CDR3 region has the DNA TGTGCCAGCAGCTTAAGGAAGCCTGGACAGGGAGTTGAAAAACTGTTTTTT.

This clonotype was counted between two and nine times. The genes are TRBV7-6 and TRBJ1-5; TRBD1 is a possible D gene (5 bases). The CDR3 totals 13 residues. Germline CDR1 is SGHVS and CDR2 is FNYEAQ. V lost 4 bases and J 4 bases, leaving 8 bases between the germline ends. The CDR3 coding sequence is TGTGCCAGCAGCTCAGGACATAATCAGCCCCAGCATTTT. Its translation is CASSSGHNQPQHF.

This chain links TRBV19 with TRBJ1-2, with 7 bases aligning to TRBD1. This CDR3 comprises 15 residues. J was trimmed by 4 bases and V by 6 bases; bases with no gene match: 11. The germline CDR1 and CDR2 sequences are LNHDA and SQIVND (reference sequence). As DNA, the CDR3 is TGTGCCAGTAGCCCACGGGACAGCTACCTCTATGGCTACACCTTC. This encodes CASSPRDSYLYGYTF.